A selection of T cell receptor beta chains follows, all from one sample in a study of blood T cells in healthy people across ages. Each CDR3 protein gets one entry after TCRdb re-called the 5' RACE reads with MiXCR. The sample has about 680,000 distinct CDR3 sequences; about 52% are singletons. Sequencing input: blood. All receptors come from a woman aged 60-75 years in good health. Each CDR3 is given with its conserved first and last residue. D genes are given only for firm matches.

TRBV6-1 | TRBD1 | CASGRVQGEGYTF
TRBV5-1 | TRBD2 | CASRGLAGHSSTDTQYF
TRBV6-1 | - | CASSRRQPTDSYNSPLHF
TRBV28 | - | CASSLETHEQYF
TRBV6-2/TRBV6-3 | TRBD1 | CASSSTDRDNSPLHF
TRBV25-1 | - | CASSDSRRSSYNEQFF
TRBV12-3/TRBV12-4 | TRBD1 | CASSFHDRALGQFF
TRBV7-8 | TRBD1 | CASSPGDRAETQYF
TRBV4-3 | - | CASSQDTRAGNQPQHF
TRBV5-1 | TRBD2 | CASSVYRETSGRSYNEQFF
TRBV28 | - | CASSFRGIETQYF
TRBV12-3/TRBV12-4 | - | CASSVGDSSDTQYF
TRBV25-1 | - | CASSATSEQFF
TRBV10-3 | TRBD2 | CAISYSGRSETQYF
TRBV4-2 | TRBD1 | CASSQDQTGQGINERYF
TRBV3-1 | TRBD2 | CASSPTTGGPHTQYF
TRBV10-3 | TRBD2 | CAISEVAGGAGEQYF
TRBV11-2 | - | CASSLWQAERYF
TRBV14 | - | CASSQVLRASFTDTQYF
TRBV20-1 | TRBD2 | CSANSGTSYEQYF
TRBV5-5 | - | CASSLEGRGRGYTF
TRBV7-9 | - | CASSPDSLGTQETQYF
TRBV4-2 | - | CASSQDGGTYNEQFF
TRBV7-2 | - | CASRSRGQTNSPLHF
TRBV4-2 | - | CASSQELGGSGYEQYF
TRBV18 | - | CASSPQADPNYGYTF
TRBV4-2 | - | CASSQVSTGELFF
TRBV2 | TRBD2 | CASTGLAAISYNEQFF
TRBV3-1 | - | CASSLTATDYEQYF
TRBV20-1 | TRBD2 | CSASGGLAGGRADTQYF
TRBV29-1 | - | CSVRVEAGEAFF
TRBV20-1 | - | CSARDRDGANYEQYF
TRBV7-9 | - | CASSLTGLRGETQYF
TRBV29-1 | - | CSVEYTMDNEQFF
TRBV12-3/TRBV12-4 | - | CASSKDSQETQYF
TRBV27 | TRBD1 | CASSDTGGYGYTF
TRBV7-8 | TRBD2 | CASSSEAGPSYEQYF
TRBV6-2/TRBV6-3 | - | CASSSRGRTEAFF
TRBV4-2 | - | CASSQDLGAGTEAFF
TRBV5-1 | TRBD1 | CASRGQDSYEQYF
TRBV6-6 | TRBD2 | CASSLRTSGGGELFF
TRBV29-1 | - | CSVVLRTEKYNEQFF
TRBV20-1 | - | CSAMGSGANVLTF
TRBV9 | - | CASIVDQETQYF
TRBV20-1 | - | CSALQGTGKNGYTF
TRBV15 | - | CATSSGGPGEKLFF
TRBV29-1 | TRBD2 | CSVALAGAPTDTQYF
TRBV2 | - | CASSGRQYSYNEQFF
TRBV12-3/TRBV12-4 | TRBD2 | CASSLTSGAHNEQFF
TRBV29-1 | TRBD1 | CSVPDIKDRGTGYTF
TRBV28 | TRBD1 | CASSTGGGYGYTF
TRBV4-2 | TRBD1 | CASSRGQGDNSPLHF
TRBV20-1 | - | CSGGQSSPLHF
TRBV9 | TRBD1 | CASSVSGQGAWNSPLHF
TRBV20-1 | - | CSARGPGPSSYEQYF